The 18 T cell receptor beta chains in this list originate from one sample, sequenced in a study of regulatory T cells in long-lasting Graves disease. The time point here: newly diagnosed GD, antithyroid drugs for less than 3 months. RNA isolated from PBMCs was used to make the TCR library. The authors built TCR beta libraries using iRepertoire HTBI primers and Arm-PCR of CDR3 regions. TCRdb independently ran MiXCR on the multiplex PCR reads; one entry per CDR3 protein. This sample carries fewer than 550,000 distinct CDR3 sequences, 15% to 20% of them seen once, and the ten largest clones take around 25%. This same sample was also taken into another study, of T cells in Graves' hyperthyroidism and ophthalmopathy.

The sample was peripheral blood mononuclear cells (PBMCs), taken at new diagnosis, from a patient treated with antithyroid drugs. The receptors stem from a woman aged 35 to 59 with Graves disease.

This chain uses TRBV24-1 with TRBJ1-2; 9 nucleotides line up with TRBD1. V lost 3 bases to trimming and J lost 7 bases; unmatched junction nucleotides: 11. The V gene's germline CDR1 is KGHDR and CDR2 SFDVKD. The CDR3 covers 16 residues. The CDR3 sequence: CATSDQAGTGSGGYTF. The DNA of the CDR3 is TGTGCCACCAGTGATCAAGCAGGGACAGGGTCGGGTGGCTACACCTTC.

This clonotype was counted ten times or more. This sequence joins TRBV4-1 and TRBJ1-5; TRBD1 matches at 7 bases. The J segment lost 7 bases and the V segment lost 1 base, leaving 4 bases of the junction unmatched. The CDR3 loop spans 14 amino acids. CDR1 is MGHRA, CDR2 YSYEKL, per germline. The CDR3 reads CASSQGGQLQPQHF. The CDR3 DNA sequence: TGCGCCAGCAGCCAAGGGGGACAGCTACAGCCCCAGCATTTT.

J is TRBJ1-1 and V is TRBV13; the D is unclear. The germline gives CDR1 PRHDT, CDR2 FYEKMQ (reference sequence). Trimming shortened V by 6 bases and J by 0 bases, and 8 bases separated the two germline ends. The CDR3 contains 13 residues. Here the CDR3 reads CASSKILNTEAFF. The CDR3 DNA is TGTGCCAGCAGTAAGATTCTGAACACTGAAGCTTTCTTT.

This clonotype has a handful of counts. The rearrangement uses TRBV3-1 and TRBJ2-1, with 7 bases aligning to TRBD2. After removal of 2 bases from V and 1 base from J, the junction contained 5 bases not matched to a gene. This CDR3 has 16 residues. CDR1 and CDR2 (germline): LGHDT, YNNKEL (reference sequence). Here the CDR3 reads CASSQIAGDSYNEQFF. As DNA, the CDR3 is TGTGCCAGCAGCCAAATAGCGGGCGATTCCTACAATGAGCAGTTCTTC.

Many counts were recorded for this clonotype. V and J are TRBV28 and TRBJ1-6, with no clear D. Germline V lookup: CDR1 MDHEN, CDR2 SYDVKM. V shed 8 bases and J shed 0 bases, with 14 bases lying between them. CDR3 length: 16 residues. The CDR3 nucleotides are TGTGCCAGCGTCCTAAGCGGGAGCTCCTATAATTCACCCCTCCACTTT. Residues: CASVLSGSSYNSPLHF.

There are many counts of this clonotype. The CDR3 DNA reads as TGTGCCAGCAGCTTGTTCGGGTCAGGCCGGCGGACCGGGGAGCTGTTTTTT. Translated: CASSLFGSGRRTGELFF. The rearrangement uses TRBV7-9 and TRBJ2-2; no reliable D call. Germline-derived CDR1 and CDR2 are SEHNR and FQNEAQ (reference sequence). The CDR3 runs to 17 residues. V was cut by 3 bases and J by 5 bases, with 19 bases left in between.

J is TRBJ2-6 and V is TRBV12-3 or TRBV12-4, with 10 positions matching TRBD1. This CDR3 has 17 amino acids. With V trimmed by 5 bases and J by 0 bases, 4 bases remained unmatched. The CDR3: CASSLGTGVSGANVLTF. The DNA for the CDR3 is TGTGCCAGCAGTCTAGGGACAGGGGTCTCTGGGGCCAACGTCCTGACTTTC.

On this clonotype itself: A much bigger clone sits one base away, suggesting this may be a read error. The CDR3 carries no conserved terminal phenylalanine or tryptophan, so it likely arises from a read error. The DNA of the CDR3 is TGTGCCACCAGCAGAGAGACGGTACTCCTTCGGGAGGGCTATGGCTACACCCTC. Amino acid sequence: CATSRETVLLREGYGYTL. The chain joins TRBV15 to TRBJ1-2; unclear D gene. Trimming pared 0 bases from V and 4 bases from J, leaving 21 bases between. Per germline, CDR1 LNHNV and CDR2 YYDKDF (reference sequence). The CDR3 contains 18 residues.

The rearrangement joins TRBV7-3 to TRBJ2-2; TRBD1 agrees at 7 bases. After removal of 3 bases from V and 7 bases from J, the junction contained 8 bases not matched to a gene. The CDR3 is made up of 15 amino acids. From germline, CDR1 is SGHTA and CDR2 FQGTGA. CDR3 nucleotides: TGTGCCAGCAGCTTCTCGACAGGGAATGGCGGGGAGCTGTTTTTT. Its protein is CASSFSTGNGGELFF.

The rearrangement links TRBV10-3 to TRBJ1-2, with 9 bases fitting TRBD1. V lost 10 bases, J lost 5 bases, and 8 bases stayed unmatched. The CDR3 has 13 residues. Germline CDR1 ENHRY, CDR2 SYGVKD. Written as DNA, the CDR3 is TGTGCCAACCGGGGACAGGGACTATATGGCTACACCTTC. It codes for CANRGQGLYGYTF.

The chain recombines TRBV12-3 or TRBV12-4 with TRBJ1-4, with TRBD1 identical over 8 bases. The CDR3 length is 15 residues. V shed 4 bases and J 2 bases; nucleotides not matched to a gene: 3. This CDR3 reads CASSSGGETNEKLFF. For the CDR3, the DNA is TGTGCCAGCAGTTCAGGGGGCGAGACTAATGAAAAACTGTTTTTT.

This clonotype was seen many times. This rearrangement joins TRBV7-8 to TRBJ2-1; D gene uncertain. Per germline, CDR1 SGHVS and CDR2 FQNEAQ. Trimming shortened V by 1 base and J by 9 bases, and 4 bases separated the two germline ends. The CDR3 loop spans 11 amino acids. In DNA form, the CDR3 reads TGTGCCAGCAGCTTAGGGGTTGAGCAGTTCTTC. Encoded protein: CASSLGVEQFF.

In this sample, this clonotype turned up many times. The CDR3 DNA sequence: TGTGCCAGCAGTATAGGACTAGCGGGACCATACAATGAGCAGTTCTTC. Encoded protein: CASSIGLAGPYNEQFF. This chain links TRBV27 with TRBJ2-1; TRBD2 agrees at 12 bases. Losses at the gene ends were 5 bases for V and 4 bases for J; bases not matched to a gene: 6. Per the germline V gene, CDR1 is MNHEY and CDR2 is SMNVEV (reference sequence). The CDR3 is 16 residues long.

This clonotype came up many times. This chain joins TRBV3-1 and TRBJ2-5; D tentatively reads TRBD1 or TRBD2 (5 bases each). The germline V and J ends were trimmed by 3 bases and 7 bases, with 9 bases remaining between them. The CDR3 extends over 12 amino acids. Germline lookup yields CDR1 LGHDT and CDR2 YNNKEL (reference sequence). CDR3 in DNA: TGTGCCAGCAGCCAGGGGGTAGGGACCCAGTACTTC. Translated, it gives CASSQGVGTQYF.

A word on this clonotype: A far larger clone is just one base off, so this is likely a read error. For the CDR3, the DNA is TGTGTCAGCAGCCTCTACAACCGGGGGCAGTACTTC. Translation: CVSSLYNRGQYF. The chain recombines TRBV11-2 with TRBJ2-3, with a weak D call TRBD2 (5 bases). The end of the DNA fits TRBJ2-7 better, so the J call may be wrong. Germline values: CDR1 SGHAT, CDR2 FQNNGV. The length of the CDR3 is 12 residues.

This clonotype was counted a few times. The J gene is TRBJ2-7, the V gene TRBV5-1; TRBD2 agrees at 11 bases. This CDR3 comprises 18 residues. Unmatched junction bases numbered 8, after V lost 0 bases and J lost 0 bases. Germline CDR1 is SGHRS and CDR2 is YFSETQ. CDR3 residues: CASSLAGMLAGGSYEQYF. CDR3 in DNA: TGCGCCAGCAGCTTGGCCGGGATGCTAGCGGGGGGCTCCTACGAGCAGTACTTC.

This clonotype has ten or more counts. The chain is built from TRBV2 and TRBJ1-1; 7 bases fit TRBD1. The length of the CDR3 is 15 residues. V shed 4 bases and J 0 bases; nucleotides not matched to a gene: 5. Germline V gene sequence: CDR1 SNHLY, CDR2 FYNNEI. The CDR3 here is CASSAWTGLNTEAFF. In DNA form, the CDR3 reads TGTGCCAGCAGTGCCTGGACAGGTTTGAACACTGAAGCTTTCTTT.

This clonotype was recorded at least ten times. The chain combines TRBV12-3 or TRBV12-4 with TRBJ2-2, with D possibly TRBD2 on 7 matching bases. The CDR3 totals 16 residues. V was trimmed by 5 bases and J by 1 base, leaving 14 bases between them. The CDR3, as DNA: TGTGCCAGCAGTCTCATGGGGGGGCGGAACACCGGGGAGCTGTTTTTT. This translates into CASSLMGGRNTGELFF.